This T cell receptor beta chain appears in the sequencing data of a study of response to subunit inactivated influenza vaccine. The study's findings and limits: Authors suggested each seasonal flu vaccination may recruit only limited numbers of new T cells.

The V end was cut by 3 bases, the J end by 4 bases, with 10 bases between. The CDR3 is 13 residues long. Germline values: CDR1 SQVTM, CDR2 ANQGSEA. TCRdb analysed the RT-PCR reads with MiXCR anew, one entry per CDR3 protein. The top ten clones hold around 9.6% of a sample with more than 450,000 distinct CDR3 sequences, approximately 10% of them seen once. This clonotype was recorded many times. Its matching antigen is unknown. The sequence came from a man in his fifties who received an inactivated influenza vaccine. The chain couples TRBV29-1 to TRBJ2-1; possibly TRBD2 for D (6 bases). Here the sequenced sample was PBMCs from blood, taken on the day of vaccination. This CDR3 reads CSVDRGYYNEQFF. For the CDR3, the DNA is TGCAGCGTTGACCGGGGGTATTACAATGAGCAGTTCTTC.